This T cell receptor (beta chain) was obtained from a study of cytomegalovirus exposure and HLA in healthy donors. General observations from the study: As a later analysis showed, several of the most significant clusters appeared to be linked to common viral pathogens.

Germline-derived CDR1 and CDR2 are SGHRS and YFSETQ. The CDR3 loop spans 16 amino acids. V shed 4 bases, J shed 0 bases, and the junction held 6 bases outside the gene matches. Primers for the PCR totalled 60 Vbeta and 13 Jbeta. Sequencing was performed with immunoSEQ multiplex PCR; in TCRdb, only in-frame clones are kept and a portion is missing. There are more than 140,000 clones in the sample; around 80% occur only once, and around 6.1% lies in the top ten. Worth noting for this clone: Its antigen remains unknown.

Sequenced input: PBMCs. The V call is TRBV5-1, the J call TRBJ1-4; 7 bases fit TRBD1. The receptor was isolated from a man aged 25-45 years in good health and CMV-seropositive. The CDR3 reads CASSVGGQTTNEKLFF. DNA of the CDR3: TGCGCCAGCAGCGTGGGGGGACAGACAACTAATGAAAAACTGTTTTTT.